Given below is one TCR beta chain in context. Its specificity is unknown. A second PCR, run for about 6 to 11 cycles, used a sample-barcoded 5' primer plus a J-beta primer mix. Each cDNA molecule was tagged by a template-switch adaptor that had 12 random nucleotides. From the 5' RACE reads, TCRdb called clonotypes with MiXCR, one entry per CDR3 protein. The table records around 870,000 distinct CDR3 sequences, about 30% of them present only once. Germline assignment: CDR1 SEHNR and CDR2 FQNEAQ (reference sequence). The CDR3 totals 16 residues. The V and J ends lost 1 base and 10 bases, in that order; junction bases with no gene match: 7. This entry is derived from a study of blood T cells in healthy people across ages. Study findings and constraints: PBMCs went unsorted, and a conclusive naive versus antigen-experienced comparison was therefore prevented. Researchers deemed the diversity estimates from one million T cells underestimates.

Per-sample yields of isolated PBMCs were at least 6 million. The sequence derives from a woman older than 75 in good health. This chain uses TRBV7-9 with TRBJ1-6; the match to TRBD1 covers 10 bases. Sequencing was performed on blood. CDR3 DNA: TGTGCCAGCAGCTTAGGTACCGGGACAGGGGACTCACCCCTCCACTTT. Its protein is CASSLGTGTGDSPLHF.